Below, one T cell receptor (beta chain) is given with its context. This specimen belongs to a study of OX40 agonist ivuxolimab in advanced cancers. Study-wide context: Two patients with cutaneous melanoma and one with hepatocellular carcinoma, three in total, showed partial responses.

Sequencing used immunoSEQ multiplex PCR; TCRdb keeps in-frame clones, though not all of them. This table holds 58,000 or so clones, 75% to 90% found once. Germline CDR1 and CDR2: MNHEY and SMNVEV (reference sequence). The V segment lost 5 bases and the J segment 7 bases; nucleotides outside the gene matches: 13. This CDR3 contains 15 residues. The source material was CD4+ or CD8+ T cells sorted from blood, sampled in a trial of the OX40 agonist ivuxolimab. The chain is built from TRBV27 and TRBJ2-7; 8 positions match TRBD2. The source of this sequence is an adult with an advanced solid tumor such as melanoma, head and neck, liver or kidney cancer. The CDR3 sequence is CASSPIVAGLLEQYF. The DNA of the CDR3 is TGTGCCAGCAGTCCTATCGTAGCGGGGCTCTTAGAGCAGTACTTC.